The entry below gives a single T cell receptor (beta chain) sequence along with its context. Its cognate antigen is unknown. This sample is part of a study of T cell responses to AZD1222 COVID-19 vaccine. Study findings and constraints: Mostly white British, mostly female donors; authors suggested clonal diversity may be underestimated. Unmutated regions of variants are reportedly targeted by nearly half of spike-specific TCRs. When two AZD1222 doses had been given, Spike-specific TCR breadth and depth rose. The CD4 TCRs associated with vaccination extended across spike and predominated at 160-218 and 743-854.

The repertoire was sequenced with immunoSEQ multiplex PCR; TCRdb's copy has only in-frame clones and lacks some. The table has about 170,000 clones, more than 80% seen once. The CDR3 extends over 15 amino acids. V gave up 5 bases and J gave up 3 bases, with 17 bases separating them. Germline values: CDR1 SNHLY, CDR2 FYNNEI. This sample comprised peripheral blood, obtained 28 days after the second dose of the MenACWY control vaccine. The clonotype comes from an adult who received the MenACWY meningococcal vaccine as a control. The chain employs TRBV2 and TRBJ2-7, with D possibly matching TRBD2 (5 bases). The CDR3 region has the DNA TGTGCCAGCAGTCTAGACTTCGGACGGGGCTACGAGCAGTACTTC. The encoded protein is CASSLDFGRGYEQYF. The variable domain in full, completed from reference TRBV2 and TRBJ2-7, reads EPEVTQTPSHQVTQMGQEVILRCVPISNHLYFYWYRQILGQKVEFLVSFYNNEISEKSEIFDDQFSVERPDGSNFTLKIRSTKLEDSAMYFCASSLDFGRGYEQYFGPGTRLTVT.